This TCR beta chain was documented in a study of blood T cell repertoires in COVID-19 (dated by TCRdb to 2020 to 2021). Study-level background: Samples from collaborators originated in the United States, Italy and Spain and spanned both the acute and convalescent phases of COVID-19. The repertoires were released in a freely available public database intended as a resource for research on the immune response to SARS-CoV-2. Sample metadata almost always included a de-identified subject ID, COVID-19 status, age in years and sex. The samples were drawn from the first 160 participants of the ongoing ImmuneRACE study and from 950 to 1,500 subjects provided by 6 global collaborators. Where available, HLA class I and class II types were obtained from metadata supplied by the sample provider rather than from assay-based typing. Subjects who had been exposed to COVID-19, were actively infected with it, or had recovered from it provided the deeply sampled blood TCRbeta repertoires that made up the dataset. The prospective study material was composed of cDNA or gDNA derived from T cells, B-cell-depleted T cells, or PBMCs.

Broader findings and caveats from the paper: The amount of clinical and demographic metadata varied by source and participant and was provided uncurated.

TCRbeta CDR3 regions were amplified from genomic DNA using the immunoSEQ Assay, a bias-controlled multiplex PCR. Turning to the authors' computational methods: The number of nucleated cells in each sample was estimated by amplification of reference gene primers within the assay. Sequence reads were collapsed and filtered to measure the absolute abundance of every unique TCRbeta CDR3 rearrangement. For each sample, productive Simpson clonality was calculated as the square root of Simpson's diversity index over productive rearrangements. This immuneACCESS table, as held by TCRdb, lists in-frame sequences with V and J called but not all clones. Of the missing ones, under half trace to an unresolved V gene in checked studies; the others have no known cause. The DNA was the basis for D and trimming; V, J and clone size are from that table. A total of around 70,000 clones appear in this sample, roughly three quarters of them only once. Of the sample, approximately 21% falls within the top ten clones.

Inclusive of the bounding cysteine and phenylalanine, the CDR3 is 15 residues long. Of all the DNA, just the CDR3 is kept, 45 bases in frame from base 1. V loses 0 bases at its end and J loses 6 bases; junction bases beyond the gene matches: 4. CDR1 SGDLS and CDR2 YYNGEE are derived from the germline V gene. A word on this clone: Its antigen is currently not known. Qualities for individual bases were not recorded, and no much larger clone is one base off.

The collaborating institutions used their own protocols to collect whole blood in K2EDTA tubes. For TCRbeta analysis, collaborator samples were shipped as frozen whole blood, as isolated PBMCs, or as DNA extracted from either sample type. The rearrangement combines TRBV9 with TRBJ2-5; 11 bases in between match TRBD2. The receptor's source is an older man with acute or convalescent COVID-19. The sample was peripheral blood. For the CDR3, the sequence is CASSVELAGVKTQYF. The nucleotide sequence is TGTGCCAGCAGCGTAGAACTAGCGGGAGTTAAGACCCAGTACTTC.